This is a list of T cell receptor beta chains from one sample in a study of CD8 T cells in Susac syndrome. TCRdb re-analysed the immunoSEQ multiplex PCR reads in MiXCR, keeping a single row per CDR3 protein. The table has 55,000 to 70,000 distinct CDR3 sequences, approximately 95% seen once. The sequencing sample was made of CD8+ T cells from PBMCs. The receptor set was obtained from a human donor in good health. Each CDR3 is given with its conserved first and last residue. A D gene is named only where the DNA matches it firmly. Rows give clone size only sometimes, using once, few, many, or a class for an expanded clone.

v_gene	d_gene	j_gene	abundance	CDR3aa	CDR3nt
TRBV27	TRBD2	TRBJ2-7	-	CASSLWPGGYEQYF	TGTGCCAGCAGTTTATGGCCGGGGGGCTACGAGCAGTACTTC
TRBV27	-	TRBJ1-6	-	CASSLGGVGRSPLHF	TGTGCCAGCAGTTTAGGGGGGGTTGGAAGATCACCCCTCCACTTT
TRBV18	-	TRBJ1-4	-	CASSSESGYATNEKLFF	TGTGCCAGCTCAAGCGAGTCAGGGTATGCAACTAATGAAAAACTGTTTTTT
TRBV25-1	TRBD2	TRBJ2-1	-	CASSETSSGGANEQFF	TGTGCCAGCAGTGAAACGTCTAGCGGGGGGGCCAATGAGCAGTTCTTC
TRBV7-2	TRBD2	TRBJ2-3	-	CASRWTSGGALGDTQYF	TGTGCCAGCAGGTGGACTAGCGGGGGGGCCTTGGGAGATACGCAGTATTTT
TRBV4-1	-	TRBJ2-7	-	CASSQHHRSSYEQYF	TGCGCCAGCAGCCAACACCACAGGAGCTCCTACGAGCAGTACTTC
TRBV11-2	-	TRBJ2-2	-	CASSFLVGGTGELFF	TGTGCCAGCAGCTTTCTTGTTGGGGGCACCGGGGAGCTGTTTTTT
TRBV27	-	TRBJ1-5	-	CASSFAGQPQHF	TGTGCCAGCAGTTTCGCCGGGCAGCCCCAGCATTTT
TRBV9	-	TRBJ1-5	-	CASSSGREGQPQHF	TGTGCCAGCAGCTCCGGACGGGAAGGTCAGCCCCAGCATTTT
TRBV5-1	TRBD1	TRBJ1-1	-	CASSLVSLRDRDSTEAFF	TGCGCCAGCAGCTTGGTGTCACTCCGGGACAGGGATTCCACTGAAGCTTTCTTT
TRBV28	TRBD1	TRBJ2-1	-	CASNGRTGLVNEQFF	TGTGCCAGCAACGGAAGGACAGGGCTGGTCAATGAGCAGTTCTTC
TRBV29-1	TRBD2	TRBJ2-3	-	CSVEGIAGEITDTQYF	TGCAGCGTTGAAGGGATAGCGGGGGAGATCACAGATACGCAGTATTTT
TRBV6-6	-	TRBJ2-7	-	CASSYVQGLSYEQYF	TGTGCCAGCAGCTACGTACAGGGCCTATCCTACGAGCAGTACTTC
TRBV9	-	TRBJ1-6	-	CASSVDGVINSPLHF	TGTGCCAGCAGCGTAGACGGTGTCATCAATTCACCCCTCCACTTT
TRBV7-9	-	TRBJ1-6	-	CASSLLVDNSPLHF	TGTGCCAGCAGCTTACTGGTTGATAATTCACCCCTCCACTTT
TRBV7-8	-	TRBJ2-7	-	CASSLTGSLYEQYF	TGTGCCAGCAGCTTAACGGGGTCTTTGTACGAGCAGTACTTC
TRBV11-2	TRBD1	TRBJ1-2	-	CASSLWLGGADGYTF	TGTGCCAGCAGCTTGTGGTTAGGGGGCGCTGATGGCTACACCTTC
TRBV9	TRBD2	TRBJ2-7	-	CASSLGLENEQYF	TGTGCCAGCAGCCTGGGACTAGAGAACGAGCAGTACTTC
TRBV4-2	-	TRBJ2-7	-	CASSPRTGKYEQYF	TGTGCCAGCAGCCCCCGAACAGGGAAGTACGAGCAGTACTTC
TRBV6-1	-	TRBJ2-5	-	CASSFIRAETQYF	TGTGCCAGCAGCTTCATCCGAGCAGAGACCCAGTACTTC
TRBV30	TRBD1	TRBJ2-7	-	CAWRGTGTYEQYF	TGTGCCTGGAGAGGGACAGGGACCTACGAGCAGTACTTC
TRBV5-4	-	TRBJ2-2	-	CASSFQPSGELFF	TGTGCCAGCAGCTTTCAGCCCTCCGGGGAGCTGTTTTTT
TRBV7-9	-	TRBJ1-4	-	CASSSVGETNEKLFF	TGTGCCAGCAGCTCCGTGGGGGAGACTAATGAAAAACTGTTTTTT
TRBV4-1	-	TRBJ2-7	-	CASSPQSVSYEQYF	TGCGCCAGCAGCCCTCAAAGCGTCAGCTACGAGCAGTACTTC
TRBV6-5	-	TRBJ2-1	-	CASSYSGGDKGIYYNEQFF	TGTGCCAGCAGTTACTCGGGAGGGGACAAGGGTATCTACTACAATGAGCAGTTCTTC
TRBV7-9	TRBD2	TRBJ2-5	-	CASSRPDLAGLETQYF	TGTGCCAGCAGCCGGCCCGATCTAGCGGGGTTGGAGACCCAGTACTTC
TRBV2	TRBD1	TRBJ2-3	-	CASSEALWDRSTDTQYF	TGTGCCAGCAGTGAAGCGTTGTGGGACAGGAGCACAGATACGCAGTATTTT
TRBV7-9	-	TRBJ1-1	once	CASSSDRLNTEAFF	TGTGCCAGCAGCTCGGACAGACTGAACACTGAAGCTTTCTTT
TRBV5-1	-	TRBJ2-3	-	CASSLERGDGTDTQYF	TGCGCCAGCAGCTTGGAGAGAGGGGACGGGACAGATACGCAGTATTTT
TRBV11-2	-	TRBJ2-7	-	CASSLGLEQYF	TGTGCCAGCAGCTTAGGGCTAGAGCAGTACTTC
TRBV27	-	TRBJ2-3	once	CASSLWPPTSTDTQYF	TGTGCCAGCAGTTTATGGCCCCCTACTAGCACAGATACGCAGTATTTT
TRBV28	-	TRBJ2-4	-	CASSSPDLLAKNIQYF	TGTGCCAGCAGTTCTCCGGACTTACTAGCCAAAAACATTCAGTACTTC
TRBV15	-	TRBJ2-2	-	CATSILQGNTGELFF	TGTGCCACCAGCATATTACAGGGCAACACCGGGGAGCTGTTTTTT
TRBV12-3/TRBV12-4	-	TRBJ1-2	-	CASSLLGAGDSYGYTF	TGTGCCAGCAGTTTACTGGGTGCGGGGGACTCCTATGGCTACACCTTC
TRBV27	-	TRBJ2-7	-	CASSLRDNYEQYF	TGTGCCAGCAGTTTAAGGGACAACTACGAGCAGTACTTC
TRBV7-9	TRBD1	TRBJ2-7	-	CASSLGWTGAEQYF	TGTGCCAGCAGCTTAGGTTGGACAGGGGCTGAGCAGTACTTC
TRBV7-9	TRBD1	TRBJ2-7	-	CASQGGLNEQYF	TGTGCCAGCCAAGGGGGCTTGAACGAGCAGTACTTC